The entry below describes one T cell receptor (beta chain). This sample is drawn from a study of patients and donors after allogeneic stem cell transplantation. A single record per CDR3 protein comes from TCRdb applying MiXCR to the RT-PCR reads. The data hold hundreds of thousands of distinct CDR3 sequences, with around two fifths observed a single time. Trimming removed 7 bases at V and 0 bases at J, with 13 bases between. The CDR3 is 16 amino acids. CDR1 MNHEY and CDR2 SVGAGI come from the germline V gene. This TCR was recovered from a human donor who was either an allogeneic HSCT recipient or a stem cell or donor lymphocyte infusion donor (not recorded which). It is not recorded whose cells these are; they may come from a transplant donor. Sequenced: blood, either unsorted or a sorted T cell fraction (not recorded which). The rearrangement uses TRBV6-5 and TRBJ2-6, with D unclear. The DNA of the CDR3 is TGTGCCAGCAAGGGAATGTGGTCCTCTGGGGCCAACGTCCTGACTTTC. It encodes CASKGMWSSGANVLTF.